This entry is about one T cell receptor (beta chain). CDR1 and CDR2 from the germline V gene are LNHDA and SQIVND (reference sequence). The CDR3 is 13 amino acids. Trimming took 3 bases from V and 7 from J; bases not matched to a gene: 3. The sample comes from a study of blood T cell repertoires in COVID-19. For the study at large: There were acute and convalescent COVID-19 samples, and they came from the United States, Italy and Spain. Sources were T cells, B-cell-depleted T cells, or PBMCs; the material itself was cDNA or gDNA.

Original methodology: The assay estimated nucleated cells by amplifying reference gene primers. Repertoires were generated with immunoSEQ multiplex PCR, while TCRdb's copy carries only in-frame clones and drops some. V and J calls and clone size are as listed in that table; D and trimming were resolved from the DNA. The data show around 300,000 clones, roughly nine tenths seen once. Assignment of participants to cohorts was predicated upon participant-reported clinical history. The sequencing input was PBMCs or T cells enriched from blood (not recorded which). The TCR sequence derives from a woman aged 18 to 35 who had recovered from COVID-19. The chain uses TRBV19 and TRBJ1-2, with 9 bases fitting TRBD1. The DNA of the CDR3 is TGTGCCAGTAGTATCACAGGGGGCAGTGGCTACACCTTC. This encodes CASSITGGSGYTF.